This T cell receptor beta chain was obtained from a study of T cell repertoires in cytomegalovirus infection. TCRdb redid the calling of the reads with MiXCR, one entry per CDR3 protein. This sample yields just under 550,000 distinct CDR3 sequences, of which approximately 25% are seen a single time; under 15% belongs to the top ten. General study findings and limits: HLA-C-restricted TCR beta clonotypes specific for CMV led the ex vivo response.

Trimming left V 1 base short and J 3 bases short, with 13 bases between. Per the germline V gene, CDR1 is DFQATT and CDR2 is SNEGSKA (reference sequence). CDR3 length equals 15 residues. This clonotype has at least ten counts. Its antigen is as yet unknown. The V and J genes are TRBV20-1 and TRBJ2-1; D is perhaps TRBD1 (5 bases). What was sequenced was PBMCs. This clonotype originated in a human donor in good health (CMV status not recorded). Some clones in this sample may be carry-over from other donors' samples. The chain's CDR3 is CSARGSGWVYNEQFF. The CDR3 DNA sequence: TGCAGTGCTAGAGGTTCAGGGTGGGTCTACAATGAGCAGTTCTTC.